Following are 32 T cell receptor beta chains from one sample sequenced in a study of T cells in Graves' hyperthyroidism and ophthalmopathy. The source material, RNA transcripts, was used to amplify TCR beta CDR3 regions. HTBI primers were employed in a first-round RT-PCR of the TCR CDR3. MiXCR, run by TCRdb on the multiplex PCR reads, gives a single entry per CDR3 protein. Of a few hundred thousand distinct CDR3 sequences listed, around 14% are singletons. Input material: blood. The source is a woman in her thirties with Graves' hyperthyroidism.

This clonotype has a handful of counts. A junction end diverges from the germline sequence, so it may reflect a read error. V usage is TRBV6-4 and J usage is TRBJ2-1; D is undetermined. There are 16 residues in the CDR3. CDR1 is MRHNA and CDR2 is SNTAGT in the germline V gene. The CDR3 spells CASSYSYGRSYNEQFF. CDR3 bases: TGTGCCAGCAGTTACTCGTACGGGCGCTCCTACAATGAGCAGTTCTTC.

Remarks on this clonotype: The junction shows a germline mismatch at one end, possibly a read error. This chain connects TRBV5-1 to TRBJ1-2; D unresolved. Germline assignment: CDR1 SGHRS and CDR2 YFSETQ. The CDR3 sequence is 15 residues long. CDR3 in DNA: TGCGCCAGCAGTTTGGATCTGGCTTCCTTCTATGGCTACACCTTC. Residues: CASSLDLASFYGYTF.

This clonotype has ten or more counts. This chain links TRBV7-2 with TRBJ1-5, with a tentative D call TRBD1 (5 bases). V was shortened by 4 bases and J by 1 base, with 11 bases between the two germline ends. The CDR3 contains 15 residues. CDR1 is SGHTA and CDR2 is FQGNSA in the germline V gene. DNA of the CDR3: TGTGCCAGCAGCTCAATAGGGGACAGCAATCAGCCCCAGCATTTT. Translated: CASSSIGDSNQPQHF.

This clonotype showed up many times. The CDR3 loop reads CSVRTRVEQPQHF. DNA of the CDR3: TGCAGTGTTCGTACTAGGGTCGAACAGCCCCAGCATTTT. This chain joins TRBV20-1 and TRBJ1-5; no reliable D call. CDR1 and CDR2 (germline): DFQATT, SNEGSKA (reference sequence). V was trimmed by 7 bases and J by 7 bases, leaving 17 bases between them. The CDR3 has 13 residues.

This clonotype has a handful of counts. This rearrangement joins TRBV12-3 or TRBV12-4 to TRBJ2-1; possibly TRBD1 for D (5 bases). V lost 6 bases, J lost 2 bases, and 17 bases lay in between. CDR3 length: 16 amino acids. The CDR3 bases are TGTGCCAGCAGCGATATGACAGCGCTGCCCTACAATGAGCAGTTCTTC. Protein product: CASSDMTALPYNEQFF.

This chain uses TRBV29-1 with TRBJ2-7, with 11 bases that match TRBD1. The V gene's germline CDR1 is SQVTM and CDR2 ANQGSEA. Trimming removed 7 bases from V and 4 bases from J; junction bases left unmatched: 9. This CDR3 has 14 residues. This CDR3 is CSAGTGGIGYEQYF. As DNA, the CDR3 is TGCAGCGCAGGGACAGGGGGTATTGGGTACGAGCAGTACTTC.

The table lists this clonotype with many counts. The V gene is TRBV18, the J gene TRBJ2-3, with D possibly TRBD2 on 5 matching bases. From germline, CDR1 is KGHSH and CDR2 LQKENI. The ends were cut back, 1 base at V and 4 bases at J, with 9 bases in the middle. CDR3 length equals 14 residues. The CDR3 protein is CASSPLVSADTQYF. CDR3 nucleotides: TGTGCCAGCTCACCACTGGTTAGCGCAGATACGCAGTATTTT.

In this sample, this clonotype turned up many times. This chain links TRBV11-2 with TRBJ2-1; TRBD2 agrees at 10 bases. Losses at the gene ends were 3 bases for V and 5 bases for J; bases not matched to a gene: 1. This CDR3 contains 14 residues. Germline V gene data show CDR1 as SGHAT and CDR2 as FQNNGV. Written as DNA, the CDR3 is TGTGCCAGCAGCTTTAGCGGGAGGAACAATGAGCAGTTCTTC. Translated, it gives CASSFSGRNNEQFF.

V and J are TRBV2 and TRBJ1-2, with D maybe TRBD1 (5 bases). V lost 4 bases to trimming and J lost 0 bases, with 6 bases between them. The CDR3 is 13 amino acids. Germline V gene lookup returns CDR1 SNHLY and CDR2 FYNNEI. The CDR3 protein is CASSAGSNYGYTF. CDR3 bases: TGTGCCAGCAGTGCAGGGTCTAACTATGGCTACACCTTC.

In its sample, this clonotype was seen many times. The rearrangement uses TRBV10-1 and TRBJ2-5; a weak D match, TRBD2 (5 bases). CDR3 size: 13 residues. Germline CDR1 reads WNHNN; CDR2 reads SYGVQD (reference sequence). V lost 0 bases to trimming and J lost 9 bases, with 11 bases between them. The CDR3 DNA sequence: TGCGCCAGCAGTGAGTCTCGAGCCGGGGCCCAGTACTTC. This sequence encodes CASSESRAGAQYF.

This clonotype was observed a handful of times. The rearrangement joins TRBV9 to TRBJ2-2, with 11 bases identical to TRBD2. CDR1 is SGDLS, CDR2 YYNGEE, per germline. Unmatched junction bases numbered 3, after V lost 3 bases and J lost 8 bases. This CDR3 has 14 residues. CDR3 bases: TGTGCCAGCAGCGAGCTAGCGGGAGGAGGGGAGCTGTTTTTT. This sequence encodes CASSELAGGGELFF.

There are many counts of this clonotype. The chain is built from TRBV30 and TRBJ2-7; D is ambiguous. From germline, CDR1 is GTSNPN and CDR2 SVGIG (reference sequence). V was trimmed by 1 base and J by 2 bases, leaving 6 bases between them. This CDR3 comprises 12 residues. Here the CDR3 reads CAWSGEAYEQYF. The CDR3 DNA reads as TGTGCCTGGAGTGGAGAGGCCTACGAGCAGTACTTC.

This clonotype was seen ten or more times. The gene calls are TRBV2 and TRBJ2-3; D remains unclear. CDR1 and CDR2 (germline): SNHLY, FYNNEI. V dropped 5 bases and J dropped 2 bases, with 2 bases sitting between them. The CDR3 length is 11 residues. The CDR3 DNA reads TGTGCCAGCAGTTACACAGATACGCAGTATTTT. Amino acids: CASSYTDTQYF.

This clonotype was counted many times. The chain uses TRBV28 and TRBJ1-5; no clear D. Germline assignment: CDR1 MDHEN and CDR2 SYDVKM. V lost 4 bases and J lost 2, with 9 bases in between. CDR3 length: 14 amino acids. CDR3 bases: TGTGCCAGCAGTTCGACACTCGGCAATCAGCCCCAGCATTTT. It encodes CASSSTLGNQPQHF.

This clonotype was seen at least ten times. This chain joins TRBV13 and TRBJ2-1, with D perhaps matching TRBD2 (6 bases). CDR3 length: 15 residues. Germline V gene data show CDR1 as PRHDT and CDR2 as FYEKMQ (reference sequence). V lost 0 bases and J lost 4, with 10 bases in between. CDR3 region: CASSLGGGAYNEQFF. The CDR3 DNA sequence: TGTGCCAGCAGCTTAGGTGGCGGGGCTTACAATGAGCAGTTCTTC.

This clonotype was seen a few times. The V call is TRBV5-1, the J call TRBJ2-5; 8 bases fit TRBD1. V lost 0 bases and J lost 4; bases outside the gene matches: 5. The germline gives CDR1 SGHRS, CDR2 YFSETQ. The CDR3 has 15 amino acids. The CDR3 is CASSLDAGGGETQYF. The DNA for the CDR3 is TGCGCCAGCAGCTTGGATGCAGGGGGCGGAGAGACCCAGTACTTC.

This clonotype was picked up many times. The chain couples TRBV11-2 to TRBJ2-5; D may be TRBD2 (6 bases). V was cut by 3 bases and J by 5 bases, with 16 bases left in between. The germline V gene encodes CDR1 SGHAT and CDR2 FQNNGV. The CDR3 contains 15 residues. CDR3 region: CASSFFRLGAETQYF. As DNA, the CDR3 is TGTGCCAGCAGCTTTTTTAGACTAGGAGCGGAGACCCAGTACTTC.

The J gene is TRBJ1-5, the V gene TRBV6-1, with D possibly matching TRBD1 (6 bases). Per the germline V gene, CDR1 is MNHNS and CDR2 is SASEGT. This CDR3 has 14 residues. V dropped 10 bases and J dropped 5 bases, with 18 bases sitting between them. CDR3 sequence (DNA): TGTGCCACTCAGGGCAGGGGAGGGGATCAGCCCCAGCATTTT. Protein product: CATQGRGGDQPQHF.

The V and J genes are TRBV4-1 and TRBJ1-5, with TRBD1 as a possible D gene (5 bases). CDR3 length: 17 residues. The V gene's germline CDR1 is MGHRA and CDR2 YSYEKL. Deletions cut 6 bases from V and 8 bases from J, with 26 bases between. The CDR3 sequence: CASSPEVQGRVREPQHF. CDR3 nucleotide sequence: TGCGCCAGCAGTCCCGAGGTCCAGGGCAGGGTAAGGGAGCCCCAGCATTTT.

This clonotype occurred many times. CDR3 sequence reads: CASMASFEQFF. As DNA, the CDR3 is TGTGCCAGCATGGCATCATTTGAGCAGTTCTTC. V is TRBV2 and J is TRBJ2-1; unclear D gene. CDR3 length: 11 residues. V dropped 7 bases and J dropped 9 bases, with 10 bases sitting between them. Germline CDR1 reads SNHLY; CDR2 reads FYNNEI.

The V and J genes are TRBV5-5 and TRBJ2-6; D remains ambiguous. The ends were cut back, 5 bases at V and 4 bases at J, with 13 bases in the middle. The V gene's germline CDR1 is SGHKS and CDR2 YYEKEE (reference sequence). The CDR3 runs to 15 residues. CDR3 DNA sequence: TGTGCCAGCAGACCCCAGGCAGTCGGGGCCAACGTCCTGACTTTC. Its protein product is CASRPQAVGANVLTF.

This clonotype was recorded at least ten times. The rearrangement joins TRBV25-1 to TRBJ2-2; D might be TRBD1 (6 bases). CDR3 length: 16 residues. Trimming removed 7 bases at V and 1 base at J, with 16 bases between. The germline gives CDR1 MGHDK, CDR2 SYGVNS. The CDR3 reads CASTRNRALNTGELFF. In nucleotides, the CDR3 is TGTGCCAGCACTAGAAACAGGGCCTTGAACACCGGGGAGCTGTTTTTT.

This clonotype was recorded at least ten times. This rearrangement joins TRBV18 to TRBJ1-4; 9 bases are a match to TRBD1. From germline, CDR1 is KGHSH and CDR2 LQKENI. The CDR3 covers 16 residues. The V segment lost 3 bases and the J segment 5 bases; nucleotides outside the gene matches: 7. The CDR3 region is CASSPNAGTGNEKLFF. CDR3 sequence (DNA): TGTGCCAGCTCACCGAACGCCGGGACAGGGAATGAAAAACTGTTTTTT.

This sequence joins TRBV27 and TRBJ1-4; D is uncertain. There are 13 residues in the CDR3. Trimming stripped 6 bases from V and 7 bases from J, with 12 bases between. The germline gives CDR1 MNHEY, CDR2 SMNVEV (reference sequence). This chain's CDR3 is CASRNYGFEKLFF. CDR3 sequence (DNA): TGTGCCAGCAGGAACTACGGCTTTGAAAAACTGTTTTTT.

This clonotype was seen only a few times. The rearrangement joins TRBV28 to TRBJ2-7; D is unresolved. Trimming removed 8 bases from V and 3 bases from J, with 5 bases in between. This CDR3 is built from 10 residues. Germline loops: CDR1 MDHEN, CDR2 SYDVKM. The CDR3 sequence: CASVGYEQYF. CDR3 in DNA: TGTGCCAGCGTCGGCTACGAGCAGTACTTC.

This clonotype appeared many times. The chain carries TRBV12-3 or TRBV12-4 and TRBJ2-7; D may be TRBD1 (5 bases). V gave up 2 bases and J gave up 3 bases, with 14 bases separating them. The CDR3 has 15 residues. CDR3: CASSLPLRGFYEQYF. CDR3 bases: TGTGCCAGCAGTTTACCTTTAAGGGGATTCTACGAGCAGTACTTC.

This clonotype has at least ten counts. The CDR3 loop reads CASSDRGDEQFF. DNA of the CDR3: TGTGCCAGCAGTGACAGGGGCGATGAGCAGTTCTTC. The V call is TRBV6-1, the J call TRBJ2-1, with D perhaps TRBD1 (6 bases). CDR1 MNHNS and CDR2 SASEGT come from the germline V gene. There are 12 residues in the CDR3. The ends were cut back, 3 bases at V and 8 bases at J, with 8 bases in the middle.

This clonotype was seen more than once but under ten times. This chain joins TRBV12-3 or TRBV12-4 and TRBJ2-4; D is undetermined. The CDR3 sequence is 16 residues long. Deletions cut 4 bases from V and 0 bases from J, with 13 bases between. DNA for the CDR3: TGTGCCAGCAGTTCGTCTCAGAGACTAGCCAAAAACATTCAGTACTTC. Translation gives CASSSSQRLAKNIQYF.

The chain links TRBV6-1 to TRBJ2-1, with 9 bases lining up with TRBD1. Germline V gives CDR1 MNHNS, CDR2 SASEGT. J gave up 5 bases and V 7 bases, and 3 bases lay outside the gene matches. The CDR3 runs to 13 residues. CDR3 nucleotide sequence: TGTGCCAGCAAACAGGGGGCCCACAATGAGCAGTTCTTC. Translation: CASKQGAHNEQFF.

This clonotype has at least ten counts. This chain joins TRBV28 and TRBJ1-2; D uncertain. V was clipped by 11 bases and J by 1 base, with 11 bases between them. The CDR3 runs 12 residues. The V gene's germline CDR1 is MDHEN and CDR2 SYDVKM. CDR3 nucleotide sequence: TGTGCCTCCTTTCGGGGTAACTATGGCTACACCTTC. This sequence encodes CASFRGNYGYTF.

The chain is built from TRBV7-2 and TRBJ1-5; 7 nucleotides line up with TRBD1. The V gene end was trimmed by 6 bases and the J gene end by 0 bases; junction bases not matched to a gene: 5. The CDR3 has 15 amino acids. From germline, CDR1 is SGHTA and CDR2 FQGNSA. The CDR3 nucleotides are TGTGCCAGCAGGGTGACAGGGAATAGCAATCAGCCCCAGCATTTT. Residues: CASRVTGNSNQPQHF.

Many counts were recorded for this clonotype. V is TRBV10-3 and J is TRBJ2-5; the D gene is possibly TRBD2 (7 bases). The length of the CDR3 is 17 residues. V lost 2 bases, J lost 0 bases, and 16 bases lay in between. Germline CDR1 and CDR2: ENHRY and SYGVKD. CDR3 in amino acids: CAISEGGGTPYQETQYF. The CDR3 DNA follows: TGTGCCATCAGTGAGGGGGGGGGGACACCGTACCAAGAGACCCAGTACTTC.